This TCR beta chain derives from a study of CD8 T cells in ankylosing spondylitis. Trimming removed 2 bases at V and 2 bases at J, with 9 bases between. This CDR3 has 14 amino acids. The germline CDR1 and CDR2 sequences are SGHKS and YYEKEE (reference sequence). On this clonotype itself: The antigen is not known.

One entry per CDR3 protein, called by TCRdb with MiXCR from the 5' RACE reads. Among about 280,000 distinct CDR3 sequences listed, 20% were seen once. Study outcomes and limitations: Clones tied to disease were said to be significantly enriched in matched ankylosing spondylitis synovial fluid.

This TCR came from a male donor with ankylosing spondylitis or in good health (not recorded which). The specimen sequenced was blood, either unsorted or a sorted T cell fraction (not recorded which). The chain recombines TRBV5-5 with TRBJ2-3, with D perhaps TRBD1 (5 bases). The CDR3 bases are TGTGCCAGCAGCTTAGAGACAGTCACAGATACGCAGTATTTT. Encoded protein: CASSLETVTDTQYF.